The 25 T cell receptor beta chains reported below all come from one sample, sequenced in a study of response to subunit inactivated influenza vaccine. One entry per CDR3 protein results from TCRdb running MiXCR on the RT-PCR reads. The sample lists over 400,000 distinct CDR3 sequences; roughly 13% were seen once. This sample comprised PBMCs from blood, obtained around seven weeks after vaccination. The source of these receptors is a man aged 50-60 years who received an inactivated influenza vaccine.

V and J are TRBV20-1 and TRBJ2-1; a possible D gene is TRBD1 (6 bases). V was pared by 2 bases and J by 10 bases, with 15 bases between. This CDR3 spans 13 amino acids. Per the germline V gene, CDR1 is DFQATT and CDR2 is SNEGSKA (reference sequence). The CDR3 nucleotides are TGCAGTGCTAGACCCGGACAGATTCTAGAGCAGTTCTTC. It codes for CSARPGQILEQFF.

The CDR3 spells CASSPPPGVYGYTF. The CDR3 bases are TGTGCCAGCAGTCCACCCCCAGGAGTCTATGGCTACACCTTC. V is TRBV12-3 or TRBV12-4 and J is TRBJ1-2; no reliable D call. This CDR3 is 14 amino acids long. Trimming took 5 bases from V and 4 from J, leaving 14 bases between them.

The CDR3 nucleotides are TGTGCCAGCAGCCCCCGGGCGGGCGGATTGACGGAGACCCAGTACTTC. Translation gives CASSPRAGGLTETQYF. V and J are TRBV7-2 and TRBJ2-5; tentative D call: TRBD2 (5 bases). Germline CDR1 SGHTA, CDR2 FQGNSA. V was pared by 5 bases and J by 5 bases, with 21 bases between. This CDR3 has 16 amino acids.

This clonotype showed up just a few times. CDR3 in amino acids: CSASEGSSNEKLFF. The CDR3 DNA reads TGCAGTGCTAGTGAAGGGAGCAGTAACGAAAAACTGTTTTTT. The chain uses TRBV20-1 and TRBJ1-4; D is uncertain. V was cut by 3 bases and J by 8 bases, with 16 bases left in between. This CDR3 has 14 amino acids. Germline loops: CDR1 DFQATT, CDR2 SNEGSKA (reference sequence).

The V call is TRBV20-1, the J call TRBJ2-7, with TRBD2 matching 12 bases. In germline, CDR1 is DFQATT, CDR2 SNEGSKA (reference sequence). The CDR3 has 18 amino acids. CDR3 sequence reads: CWGQAPWPTSGGSYEQYF. DNA for the CDR3: TGCTGGGGCCAGGCTCCCTGGCCGACTAGCGGGGGTTCCTACGAGCAGTACTTC.

CDR3 in amino acids: CASSQDLADSYEQYF. CDR3 in DNA: TGCGCCAGCAGCCAAGACCTAGCGGACTCCTACGAGCAGTACTTC. The J gene is TRBJ2-7, the V gene TRBV4-3, with 7 bases identical to TRBD2. V shed 0 bases and J 0 bases; nucleotides not matched to a gene: 2. The germline V gene encodes CDR1 LGHNA and CDR2 YSLEER. The CDR3 is 15 residues long.

DNA for the CDR3: TGTGCCAGCAGTTTACCCCTGCAGGGGGCTTGGACTAGCGGGCGGGAGACCCAGTACTTC. Translated: CASSLPLQGAWTSGRETQYF. The chain uses TRBV28 and TRBJ2-5; 11 bases agree with TRBD2. The length of the CDR3 is 20 residues. Per the germline V gene, CDR1 is MDHEN and CDR2 is SYDVKM. The V gene end was trimmed by 2 bases and the J gene end by 5 bases; junction bases not matched to a gene: 19.

This chain joins TRBV7-9 and TRBJ1-5, with D maybe TRBD1 (5 bases). This CDR3 contains 12 residues. CDR1 is SEHNR, CDR2 FQNEAQ, per germline (reference sequence). V gave up 4 bases and J gave up 12 bases, with 13 bases separating them. The DNA of the CDR3 is TGTGCCAGCAGCTCTCGTCTGGGGGGCCAGCATTTT. Translated, it gives CASSSRLGGQHF.

At least ten counts were recorded for this clonotype. The genes are TRBV12-3 or TRBV12-4 and TRBJ2-7, with 8 nucleotides matching TRBD1. With 6 bases clipped from V and 5 bases from J, the junction kept 6 bases outside the gene matches. The CDR3 is made up of 13 amino acids. Here the CDR3 DNA reads TGTGCCAGCAGCGCAGGGGGCGGCCACGAGCAGTACTTC. Its translation: CASSAGGGHEQYF.

The V call is TRBV2, the J call TRBJ2-1; 12 bases fit TRBD2. CDR1 SNHLY and CDR2 FYNNEI come from the germline V gene. Germline trimming cut 4 bases from V and 5 bases from J; bases unmatched to any gene: 18. CDR3 size: 20 residues. The CDR3 reads CASSALLAGGTPGLNNEQFF. DNA for the CDR3: TGTGCCAGCAGTGCGTTACTAGCGGGGGGAACCCCCGGTCTAAACAATGAGCAGTTCTTC.

The rearrangement joins TRBV7-2 to TRBJ1-2; 7 bases fit TRBD1. The length of the CDR3 is 17 residues. V shed 1 base, J shed 1 base, and the junction held 9 bases outside the gene matches. Per the germline V gene, CDR1 is SGHTA and CDR2 is FQGNSA. The DNA for the CDR3 is TGTGCCAGCAGCTTAGGTTACGGGACAGATATTAACTATGGCTACACCTTC. As protein: CASSLGYGTDINYGYTF.

This clonotype has a count of ten or more. V usage is TRBV4-3 and J usage is TRBJ2-3; D not resolved. Between the trimmed V and J ends, which lost 0 bases and 8 bases, there was a span of 12 bases. This CDR3 is 14 amino acids long. From germline, CDR1 is LGHNA and CDR2 YSLEER. CDR3 sequence: CASSQDSQVSTQYF. In DNA, the CDR3 is TGCGCCAGCAGCCAAGATAGTCAAGTATCTACGCAGTATTTT.

The chain links TRBV12-3 or TRBV12-4 to TRBJ2-1; no clear D gene. The V end lost 3 bases, the J end lost 7 bases, and 4 bases lay between the germline ends. The CDR3 runs 11 residues. This CDR3 reads CASSLMNEQFF. CDR3 in DNA: TGTGCCAGCAGTTTGATGAATGAGCAGTTCTTC.

This clonotype appeared a few times. V and J are TRBV6-1 and TRBJ2-7, with TRBD1 as a possible D gene (6 bases). This CDR3 is 17 amino acids long. V was cut by 3 bases and J by 0 bases, with 18 bases left in between. Germline V lookup: CDR1 MNHNS, CDR2 SASEGT. For the CDR3, the DNA is TGTGCCAGCAGTGATTGGGGGCTTTTCGAAAGCTCCTACGAGCAGTACTTC. Its protein product is CASSDWGLFESSYEQYF.

The chain combines TRBV12-3 or TRBV12-4 with TRBJ2-1; 12 nucleotides agree with TRBD2. Trimming took 5 bases from V and 7 from J; bases not matched to a gene: 9. This CDR3 has 16 residues. CDR3 amino acids: CASSPGTSGWWNEQFF. CDR3 coding DNA: TGTGCCAGCAGTCCCGGGACTAGCGGGTGGTGGAATGAGCAGTTCTTC.

This clonotype appeared a few times. V is TRBV5-1 and J is TRBJ2-3, with TRBD2 matching 10 bases. From germline, CDR1 is SGHRS and CDR2 YFSETQ. This CDR3 spans 16 amino acids. V gave up 4 bases and J gave up 2 bases; unmatched junction bases: 7. Here the CDR3 DNA reads TGCGCCAGCAGCCTACCTAGCGGGAGTGCCACAGATACGCAGTATTTT. Encoded protein: CASSLPSGSATDTQYF.

The CDR3 sequence is CASSFGPGVNQPQHF. CDR3 in DNA: TGTGCCAGCAGTTTCGGGCCGGGAGTTAATCAGCCCCAGCATTTT. V gene TRBV6-5 combines with J gene TRBJ1-5, with no clear D. The CDR3 is 15 residues long. Germline assignment: CDR1 MNHEY and CDR2 SVGAGI. The V end lost 4 bases, the J end lost 4 bases, and 14 bases lay between the germline ends.

The CDR3 region is CASSFRGPVEKLFF. CDR3 DNA: TGTGCCAGCAGTTTTCGGGGGCCGGTCGAAAAACTGTTTTTT. The genes are TRBV12-3 or TRBV12-4 and TRBJ1-4, with D perhaps TRBD1 (6 bases). The V and J ends lost 3 bases and 8 bases respectively, with 13 bases between them. The CDR3 covers 14 residues.

This clonotype was observed many times. The chain recombines TRBV5-6 with TRBJ2-1; D gene uncertain. Trimming took off 2 bases at V and 7 bases at J, with 10 bases between the two ends. The V gene's germline CDR1 is SGHDT and CDR2 YYEEEE. This CDR3 has 13 residues. The CDR3: CASSFGLINEQFF. The CDR3 DNA is TGTGCCAGCAGCTTTGGGTTAATAAATGAGCAGTTCTTC.

The V gene is TRBV5-1, the J gene TRBJ2-4; perhaps TRBD2 as D (6 bases). Germline CDR1 and CDR2: SGHRS and YFSETQ. The CDR3 runs to 15 residues. Trimming cost V 5 bases and J 3 bases, with 15 bases left between them. The CDR3, as DNA: TGCGCCAGCAGTCATACGGGACTCGGCAAAAACATTCAGTACTTC. The encoded protein is CASSHTGLGKNIQYF. The whole variable domain, remainder taken from reference TRBV5-1 and TRBJ2-4, is KAGVTQTPRYLIKTRGQQVTLSCSPISGHRSVSWYQQTPGQGLQFLFEYFSETQRNKGNFPGRFSGRQFSNSRSEMNVSTLELGDSALYLCASSHTGLGKNIQYFGAGTRLSVL.

This clonotype was counted only a few times. One end of the junction fails to match germline, which may point to a read error. The chain couples TRBV20-1 to TRBJ2-5, with 8 bases aligning to TRBD1. The CDR3 is 12 amino acids. Germline V gene sequence: CDR1 DFQATT, CDR2 SNEGSKA (reference sequence). For the CDR3, the DNA is TGCAGTGCTCGAGACAGGGGAGAGACCCAGTACTTC. It encodes CSARDRGETQYF.

The chain is built from TRBV6-2 or TRBV6-3 and TRBJ2-1; possible D gene TRBD1, 6 bases. Germline V gene lookup returns CDR1 MNHEY and CDR2 SVGEGT. Trimming shortened V by 5 bases and J by 2 bases, and 16 bases separated the two germline ends. The CDR3 length is 16 residues. This CDR3 reads CASSPQTGFPYNEQFF. CDR3 nucleotides: TGTGCCAGCAGTCCTCAGACAGGTTTCCCCTACAATGAGCAGTTCTTC.

For the CDR3, the DNA is TGTGCCATCAGTCCTAGGCCCCCGGGACAGGGACTTGCGGGGAATTCACCCCTCCACTTT. Translating gives CAISPRPPGQGLAGNSPLHF. The J gene is TRBJ1-6, the V gene TRBV10-3, with 9 positions matching TRBD1. The CDR3 length is 20 residues. Germline V CDR1 and CDR2: ENHRY, SYGVKD. The J segment lost 7 bases and the V segment lost 5 bases, leaving 21 bases of the junction unmatched.

The chain is built from TRBV18 and TRBJ2-3; 7 bases line up with TRBD2. CDR3 length: 13 amino acids. CDR1 is KGHSH, CDR2 LQKENI, per germline. V lost 6 bases, J lost 0 bases, and 0 bases stayed unmatched. The CDR3 loop reads CASSRESTDTQYF. CDR3 DNA: TGTGCCAGCTCGCGGGAGAGCACAGATACGCAGTATTTT.

This rearrangement joins TRBV15 to TRBJ2-7; the D call may be TRBD1 or TRBD2 (5 bases each). This CDR3 has 14 residues. Germline V CDR1 and CDR2: LNHNV, YYDKDF (reference sequence). Trimming took 5 bases from V and 7 from J, leaving 18 bases between them. CDR3 in DNA: TGTGCCACCAGCGTCCGGGACGGAACTTGGGAGCAGTACTTC. Translated: CATSVRDGTWEQYF. Filled out from reference TRBV15 and TRBJ2-7, the complete variable domain reads DAMVIQNPRYQVTQFGKPVTLSCSQTLNHNVMYWYQQKSSQAPKLLFHYYDKDFNNEADTPDNFQSRRPNTSFCFLDIRSPGLGDTAMYLCATSVRDGTWEQYFGPGTRLTVT.